The clone carrying this T cell receptor (beta chain) has only a few counts. This entry comes from a study of identical twins. V trimming: 1 base; J trimming: 9 bases; junction bases outside the gene matches: 10. The CDR3 contains 16 residues. The germline V gene encodes CDR1 SEHNR and CDR2 FQNEAQ (reference sequence). TCRdb reprocessed the 5' RACE reads via MiXCR and lists one record per CDR3 protein. The sample carries 700,000 to 950,000 distinct CDR3 sequences, 9% to 15% recorded once. This sample also belongs to another study, concerning yellow fever vaccine responses in identical twins.

The sequenced material came from PBMCs. The V and J genes are TRBV7-9 and TRBJ2-1, with TRBD2 identical over 9 bases. The TCR originated in a woman aged 18-29 years in good health. The CDR3 reads CASSLGSGGSFGEQFF. The CDR3 bases are TGTGCCAGCAGCTTAGGGAGCGGGGGGAGTTTTGGTGAGCAGTTCTTC.